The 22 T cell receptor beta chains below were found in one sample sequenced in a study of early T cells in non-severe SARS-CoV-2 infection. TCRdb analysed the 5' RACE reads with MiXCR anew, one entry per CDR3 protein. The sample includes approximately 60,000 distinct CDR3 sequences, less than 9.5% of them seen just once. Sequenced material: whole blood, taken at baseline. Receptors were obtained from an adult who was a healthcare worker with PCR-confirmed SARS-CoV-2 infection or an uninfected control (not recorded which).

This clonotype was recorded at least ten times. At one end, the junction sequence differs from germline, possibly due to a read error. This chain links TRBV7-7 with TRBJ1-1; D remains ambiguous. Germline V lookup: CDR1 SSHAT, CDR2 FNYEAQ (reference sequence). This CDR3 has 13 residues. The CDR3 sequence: CASSSGPGTEAFF. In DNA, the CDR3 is TGTGCTAGCAGCTCCGGACCCGGGACTGAAGCTTTCTTT. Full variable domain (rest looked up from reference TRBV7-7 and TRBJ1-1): GAGVSQSPRYKVTKRGQDVTLRCDPISSHATLYWYQQALGQGPEFLTYFNYEAQPDKSGLPSDRFSAERPEGSISTLTIQRTEQRDSAMYRCASSSGPGTEAFFGQGTRLTVV.

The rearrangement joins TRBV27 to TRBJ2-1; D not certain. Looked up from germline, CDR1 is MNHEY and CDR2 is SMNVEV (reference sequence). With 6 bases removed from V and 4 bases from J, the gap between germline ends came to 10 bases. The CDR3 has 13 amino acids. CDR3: CASSPDPYNEQFF. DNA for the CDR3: TGTGCCAGCAGCCCGGACCCATACAATGAGCAGTTCTTC.

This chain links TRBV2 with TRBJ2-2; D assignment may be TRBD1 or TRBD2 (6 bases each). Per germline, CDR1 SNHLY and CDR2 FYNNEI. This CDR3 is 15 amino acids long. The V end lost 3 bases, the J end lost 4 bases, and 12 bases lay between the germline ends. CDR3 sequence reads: CASSDYGGLTGELFF. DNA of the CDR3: TGTGCCAGCAGTGATTACGGGGGCCTCACCGGGGAGCTGTTTTTT.

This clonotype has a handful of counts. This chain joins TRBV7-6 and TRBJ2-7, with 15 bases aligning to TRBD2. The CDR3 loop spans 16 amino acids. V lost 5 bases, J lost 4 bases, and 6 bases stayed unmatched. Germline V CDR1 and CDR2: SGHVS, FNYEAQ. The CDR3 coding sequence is TGTGCCAGCAGCCGTGGACTAGCGGGAGGGCTATACGAGCAGTACTTC. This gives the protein CASSRGLAGGLYEQYF.

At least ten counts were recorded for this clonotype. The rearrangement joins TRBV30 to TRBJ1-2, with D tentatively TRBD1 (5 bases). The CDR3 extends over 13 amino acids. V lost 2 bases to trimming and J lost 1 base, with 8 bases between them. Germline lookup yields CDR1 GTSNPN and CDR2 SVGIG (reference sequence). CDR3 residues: CAWSRDSNYGYTF. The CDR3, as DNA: TGTGCCTGGAGTCGAGACAGTAACTATGGCTACACCTTC.

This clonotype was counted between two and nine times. This CDR3 is CASSFAGLSYEQYF. CDR3 in DNA: TGTGCCAGCAGCTTTGCGGGACTCTCCTACGAGCAGTACTTC. The gene calls are TRBV11-2 and TRBJ2-7; possible D gene TRBD2, 6 bases. The germline gives CDR1 SGHAT, CDR2 FQNNGV. The length of the CDR3 is 14 residues. V lost 3 bases, J lost 0 bases, and 9 bases lay in between.

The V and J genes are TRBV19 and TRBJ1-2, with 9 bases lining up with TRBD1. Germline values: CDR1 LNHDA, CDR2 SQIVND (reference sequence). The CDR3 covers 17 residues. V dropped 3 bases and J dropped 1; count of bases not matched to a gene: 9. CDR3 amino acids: CASSILWTGAFNYGYTF. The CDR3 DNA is TGTGCCAGTAGTATCCTCTGGACAGGGGCCTTTAACTATGGCTACACCTTC.

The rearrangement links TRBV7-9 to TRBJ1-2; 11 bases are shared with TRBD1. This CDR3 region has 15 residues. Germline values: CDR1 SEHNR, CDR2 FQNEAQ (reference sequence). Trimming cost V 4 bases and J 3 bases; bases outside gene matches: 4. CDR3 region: CASSSWTGGDYGYTF. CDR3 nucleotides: TGTGCCAGCAGCTCCTGGACAGGGGGCGACTATGGCTACACCTTC.

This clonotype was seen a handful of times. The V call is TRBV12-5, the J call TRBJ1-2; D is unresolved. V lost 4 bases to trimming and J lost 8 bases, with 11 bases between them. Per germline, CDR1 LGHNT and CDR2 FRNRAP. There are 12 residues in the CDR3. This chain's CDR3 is CASGSPEEGYTF. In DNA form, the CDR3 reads TGTGCTAGTGGTTCGCCGGAGGAGGGCTACACCTTC.

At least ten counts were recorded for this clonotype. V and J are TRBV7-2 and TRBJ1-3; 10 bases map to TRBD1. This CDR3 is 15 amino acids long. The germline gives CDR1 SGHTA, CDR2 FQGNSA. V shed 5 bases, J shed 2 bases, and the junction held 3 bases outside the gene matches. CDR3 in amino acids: CASSPGTGAGNTIYF. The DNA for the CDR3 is TGTGCCAGCAGCCCGGGGACAGGGGCTGGAAACACCATATATTTT.

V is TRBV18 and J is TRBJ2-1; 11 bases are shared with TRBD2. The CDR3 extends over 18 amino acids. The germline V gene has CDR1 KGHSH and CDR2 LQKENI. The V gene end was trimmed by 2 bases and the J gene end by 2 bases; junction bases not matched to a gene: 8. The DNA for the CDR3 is TGTGCCAGCTCACCAGTGGTAGCGGGAGGGCCCCCCTACAATGAGCAGTTCTTC. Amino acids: CASSPVVAGGPPYNEQFF.

In DNA form, the CDR3 reads TGCGCCAGCAGCTCCGGACAGGGTTTTACTGAAGCTTTCTTT. It yields the protein CASSSGQGFTEAFF. The V gene is TRBV5-1, the J gene TRBJ1-1; TRBD1 matches at 8 bases. The V gene end was trimmed by 3 bases and the J gene end by 5 bases; junction bases not matched to a gene: 6. The CDR3 is made up of 14 amino acids. The germline V gene encodes CDR1 SGHRS and CDR2 YFSETQ.

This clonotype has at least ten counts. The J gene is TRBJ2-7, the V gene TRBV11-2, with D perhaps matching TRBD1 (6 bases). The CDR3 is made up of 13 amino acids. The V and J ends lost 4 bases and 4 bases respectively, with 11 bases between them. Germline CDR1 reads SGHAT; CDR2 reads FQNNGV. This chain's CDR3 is CASSSLQGYEQYF. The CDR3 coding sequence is TGTGCCAGCAGCTCCTTACAGGGATACGAGCAGTACTTC.

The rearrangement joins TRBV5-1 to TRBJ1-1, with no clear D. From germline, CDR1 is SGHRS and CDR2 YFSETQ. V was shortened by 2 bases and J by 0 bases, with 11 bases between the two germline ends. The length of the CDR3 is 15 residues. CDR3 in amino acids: CASSFGLTMNTEAFF. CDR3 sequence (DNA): TGCGCCAGCAGCTTCGGACTTACGATGAACACTGAAGCTTTCTTT. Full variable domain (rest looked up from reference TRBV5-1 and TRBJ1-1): KAGVTQTPRYLIKTRGQQVTLSCSPISGHRSVSWYQQTPGQGLQFLFEYFSETQRNKGNFPGRFSGRQFSNSRSEMNVSTLELGDSALYLCASSFGLTMNTEAFFGQGTRLTVV.

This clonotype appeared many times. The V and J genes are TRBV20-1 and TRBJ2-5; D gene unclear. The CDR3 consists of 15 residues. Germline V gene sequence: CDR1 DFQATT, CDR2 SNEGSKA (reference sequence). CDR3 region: CRAQSMSRGSETQYF. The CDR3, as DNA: TGCAGGGCCCAGAGTATGTCTAGAGGTTCGGAGACCCAGTACTTC.

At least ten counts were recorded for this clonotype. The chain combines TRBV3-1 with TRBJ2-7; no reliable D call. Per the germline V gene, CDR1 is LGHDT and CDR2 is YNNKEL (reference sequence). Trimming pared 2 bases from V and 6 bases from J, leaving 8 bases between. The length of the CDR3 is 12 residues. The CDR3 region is CASSQLVSEQYF. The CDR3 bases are TGTGCCAGCAGCCAACTAGTATCCGAGCAGTACTTC.

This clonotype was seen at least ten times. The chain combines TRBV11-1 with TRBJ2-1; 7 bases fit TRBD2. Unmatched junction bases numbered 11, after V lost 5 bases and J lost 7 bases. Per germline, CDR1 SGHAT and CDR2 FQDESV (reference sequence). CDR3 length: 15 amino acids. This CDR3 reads CASSLLSGLKNEQFF. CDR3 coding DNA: TGTGCCAGCAGCCTCCTCTCGGGACTAAAGAATGAGCAGTTCTTC.

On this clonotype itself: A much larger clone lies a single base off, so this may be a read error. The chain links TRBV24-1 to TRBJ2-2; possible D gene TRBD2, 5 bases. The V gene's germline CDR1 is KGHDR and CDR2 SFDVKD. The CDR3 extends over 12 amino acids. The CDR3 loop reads CATSVDTGVLFF. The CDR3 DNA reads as TGTGCCACCAGTGTAGACACCGGGGTGCTGTTTTTT.

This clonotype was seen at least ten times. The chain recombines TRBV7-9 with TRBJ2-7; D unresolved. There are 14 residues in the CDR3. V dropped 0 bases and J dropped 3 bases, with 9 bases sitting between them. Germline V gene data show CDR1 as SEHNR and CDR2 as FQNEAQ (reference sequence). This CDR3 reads CASSLAGPFYEQYF. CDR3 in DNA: TGTGCCAGCAGCTTAGCCGGACCCTTCTACGAGCAGTACTTC.

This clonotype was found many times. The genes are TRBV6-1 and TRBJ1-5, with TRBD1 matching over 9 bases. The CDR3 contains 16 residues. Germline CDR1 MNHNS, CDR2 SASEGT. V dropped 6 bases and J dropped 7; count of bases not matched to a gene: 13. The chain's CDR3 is CASRDRGTSAGQPQHF. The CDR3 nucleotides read TGTGCCAGCAGAGACAGGGGGACCTCCGCAGGACAGCCCCAGCATTTT.

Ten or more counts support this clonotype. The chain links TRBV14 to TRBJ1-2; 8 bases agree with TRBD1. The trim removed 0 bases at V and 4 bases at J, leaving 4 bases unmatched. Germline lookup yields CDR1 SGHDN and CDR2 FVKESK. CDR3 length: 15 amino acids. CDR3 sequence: CASSQETGVAYGYTF. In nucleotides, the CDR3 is TGTGCCAGCAGCCAAGAGACAGGGGTGGCCTATGGCTACACCTTC.

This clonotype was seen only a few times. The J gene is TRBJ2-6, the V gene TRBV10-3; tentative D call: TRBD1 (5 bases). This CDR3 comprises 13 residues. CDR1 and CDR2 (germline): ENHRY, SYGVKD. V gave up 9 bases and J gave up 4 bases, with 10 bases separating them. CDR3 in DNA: TGTGCCATTCAGGGAACGGGGGCCAACGTCCTGACTTTC. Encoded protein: CAIQGTGANVLTF.